The text below deals with one T cell receptor (beta chain). This entry is derived from a study of blood T cell repertoires in COVID-19. Whole-study context: T cells, B-cell-depleted T cells, or PBMCs supplied cDNA or gDNA.

The ends were cut back, 0 bases at V and 2 bases at J, with 8 bases in the middle. There are 16 residues in the CDR3. Per germline, CDR1 SGHVS and CDR2 FQNEAQ. Original analysis: Nucleated cell counts were estimated from reference gene primer amplification. Generated by immunoSEQ multiplex PCR, the TCRdb table keeps only in-frame clones and is missing some. Clone size and V and J calls were adopted from that table, with D and trimming inferred from the DNA. The sample carries roughly 500,000 clones, roughly 87% recorded once. The specimen was peripheral blood. This TCR was recovered from a man younger than 35 with COVID-19, enrolled during active disease. The rearrangement uses TRBV7-8 and TRBJ2-6; perhaps TRBD2 as D (5 bases). CDR3 nucleotides: TGTGCCAGCAGCTTAGCGCGAGGGACTGGGGCCAACGTCCTGACTTTC. Translation: CASSLARGTGANVLTF.